The 5 T cell receptor beta chains in this list originate from one sample, sequenced in a study of metastatic and nonmetastatic thyroid tumors. TCRdb re-processed the PCR reads through MiXCR. Of 10,000 to 15,000 clones in the sample, roughly 29% are singletons; the top ten hold 18%. Thyroid surgery took place with no prior treatment in any patient. The sequencing input was tumor tissue. The receptors come from a female donor with papillary thyroid cancer or a benign thyroid nodule (not recorded which). Some clones in this sample may be carry-over from other donors' samples.

This clone was observed many times. This chain links TRBV7-9 with TRBJ1-5; D gene uncertain. CDR1 and CDR2 from the germline V gene are SEHNR and FQNEAQ (reference sequence). The CDR3 is 13 amino acids. V lost 0 bases and J lost 5, with 5 bases in between. CDR3 in DNA: TGTGCCAGCAGCTTAGCGAAGGATCAGCCCCAGCATTTT. Protein: CASSLAKDQPQHF.

By proportion, this clone is medium-sized. The J gene is TRBJ1-6, the V gene TRBV27; D not resolved. Germline V CDR1 and CDR2: MNHEY, SMNVEV (reference sequence). The CDR3 runs to 14 residues. Trimming stripped 1 base from V and 5 bases from J, with 6 bases between. DNA for the CDR3: TGTGCCAGCAGTTTATGGGAAAATAATTCACCCCTCCACTTT. Residues: CASSLWENNSPLHF.

This clone was counted ten times or more. The chain joins TRBV9 to TRBJ2-2; 7 bases line up with TRBD1. CDR1 and CDR2 from the germline V gene are SGDLS and YYNGEE. CDR3 length: 16 amino acids. V gave up 4 bases and J gave up 0 bases; unmatched junction bases: 6. The chain's CDR3 is CASSPRDSSNTGELFF. CDR3 bases: TGTGCCAGCAGCCCCCGGGACAGTTCGAACACCGGGGAGCTGTTTTTT. Variable domain in full (rest from reference TRBV9 and TRBJ2-2): DSGVTQTPKHLITATGQRVTLRCSPRSGDLSVYWYQQSLDQGLQFLIQYYNGEERAKGNILERFSAQQFPDLHSELNLSSLELGDSALYFCASSPRDSSNTGELFFGEGSRLTVL.

By frequency in the sample, this clone is large. The chain couples TRBV6-4 to TRBJ1-2; unclear D gene. The germline V gene has CDR1 MRHNA and CDR2 SNTAGT. The CDR3 spans 12 residues. V lost 6 bases and J lost 8, with 13 bases in between. CDR3 nucleotides: TGTGCCAGCAGCCACGGGCCTGGGGGCTACACCTTC. This codes for CASSHGPGGYTF.

Notes on this clone: At one of its ends the junction is not consistent with the germline gene, which may arise from a read error. The chain is built from TRBV9 and TRBJ2-3, with 9 nucleotides matching TRBD2. CDR1 is SGDLS, CDR2 YYNGEE, per germline. CDR3 length: 17 amino acids. CDR3 DNA: TGTTCCAGCAGCGTAGATGTAGCGGGAGCAAATACAGATACGCAGTATTTT. Translation gives CSSSVDVAGANTDTQYF.